This TCR beta chain emerged from a study of blood T cell repertoires in COVID-19. Background on the study: The analysed material was cDNA or gDNA that came from T cells, B-cell-depleted T cells, or PBMCs.

Germline-derived CDR1 and CDR2 are SGHNT and YYREEE (reference sequence). There are 14 residues in the CDR3. Trimming took 0 bases from V and 6 from J; bases not matched to a gene: 6. Seattle enrolled patients during active infection and tracked them longitudinally. TCRdb keeps only in-frame clones here, not all; method: immunoSEQ multiplex PCR. The repertoire holds under 250,000 clones, with roughly 84% as singletons. The sample consisted of peripheral blood. The chain links TRBV5-4 to TRBJ2-7; TRBD1 aligns across 7 bases. The clonotype comes from a man aged 45 to 65 with COVID-19, enrolled during active disease. CDR3 region: CASSLEGAKGEQYF. The CDR3 DNA is TGTGCCAGCAGCTTGGAGGGGGCAAAGGGCGAGCAGTACTTC.